This T cell receptor beta chain was identified during a study of cytomegalovirus exposure and HLA in healthy donors. Background on the study: Samples from HLA-typed donors yielded approximately 88 million unique TCRs in an early data release.

Concerning this clone: The antigen remains undetermined.

Points from the study as a whole: Later work associated around 18,000 TCR beta sequences with HLA alleles at 0.05 false discovery rate.

This CDR3 is 15 amino acids long. The trim removed 5 bases at V and 7 bases at J, leaving 6 bases unmatched. Germline V gene data show CDR1 as MDHEN and CDR2 as SYDVKM. Researchers ran the PCR with 60 Vbeta and 13 Jbeta primers. Sequenced by immunoSEQ multiplex PCR; TCRdb stores in-frame clones only, minus some. The sample holds 130,000 or so clones, around 74% seen once. Material for sequencing was PBMCs. This TCR was sampled from a man aged 40-49 years in good health and CMV-seropositive. V is TRBV28 and J is TRBJ2-1, with 12 bases that match TRBD2. CDR3 in amino acids: CASSPTSGRINEQFF. CDR3 DNA: TGTGCCAGCAGTCCGACTAGCGGGAGAATAAATGAGCAGTTCTTC.